This TCR beta chain appears in the sequencing data of a study of cytomegalovirus exposure and HLA in healthy donors. The overall study: When roughly 420 donors were genotyped, approximately 80% of them were found to fall in the Caucasian-associated ancestry cluster. Broader study findings: Available immune exposure information was restricted to CMV serostatus only. Likely technical artifact: a cluster of highly shared sequence variants.

The study ran its PCR with 60 Vbeta and 13 Jbeta primers. Assay used: immunoSEQ multiplex PCR; TCRdb lists only in-frame clones, some missing. The sample consists of some 190,000 clones, about 88% of them appearing once. As regards this clone: As yet, its antigen is unknown.

The receptor's source is a woman under 30 in good health and CMV-seronegative. The sample consisted of PBMCs.

This CDR3 is CATGLAGGPDTQYF. In DNA form, the CDR3 reads TGTGCCACGGGACTAGCGGGGGGACCAGATACGCAGTATTTT. The chain joins TRBV2 to TRBJ2-3; 15 bases align to TRBD2. Germline trimming cut 10 bases from V and 4 bases from J; bases unmatched to any gene: 3. CDR1 is SNHLY, CDR2 FYNNEI, per germline. The CDR3 loop spans 14 amino acids. Full variable domain (outside the CDR3, taken from reference TRBV2 and TRBJ2-3): EPEVTQTPSHQVTQMGQEVILRCVPISNHLYFYWYRQILGQKVEFLVSFYNNEISEKSEIFDDQFSVERPDGSNFTLKIRSTKLEDSAMYFCATGLAGGPDTQYFGPGTRLTVL.